These 25 T cell receptor beta chains were all obtained from the same sample, sequenced in a study of T-cell reconstitution after alpha-beta-depleted transplantation in children. Preparing the TCRbeta library involved the use of unique molecular identifiers. TCRdb itself ran the PCR reads through MiXCR, one entry per CDR3 protein. The sample includes 600,000 or so distinct CDR3 sequences, 20% to 25% seen only once; the top ten take roughly 14%. The starting material was PBMCs, mostly from graft donor cells, obtained 360 days after TCRalphabeta/CD19-depleted stem cell transplant. All receptors derive from a boy under two years old who had a stem cell transplant for acute myeloid leukemia, so the T cells may come from the graft donor.

This clonotype was observed many times. The V call is TRBV20-1, the J call TRBJ2-5; no clear D. In germline, CDR1 is DFQATT, CDR2 SNEGSKA (reference sequence). The V gene lost 3 bases and the J gene lost 4 bases, with 9 bases spanning the gap. The CDR3 is 12 amino acids. CDR3 sequence reads: CSARTVSETQYF. The CDR3 DNA reads as TGCAGTGCTAGGACGGTATCAGAGACCCAGTACTTC.

This rearrangement joins TRBV28 to TRBJ2-1; D is undetermined. This CDR3 contains 11 residues. Per germline, CDR1 MDHEN and CDR2 SYDVKM. Trimming removed 5 bases from V and 8 bases from J, with 7 bases in between. The CDR3 region is CASSRVYEQFF. Here the CDR3 DNA reads TGTGCCAGCAGTCGGGTCTATGAGCAGTTCTTC. Full variable domain (remainder filled in from reference TRBV28 and TRBJ2-1): DVKVTQSSRYLVKRTGEKVFLECVQDMDHENMFWYRQDPGLGLRLIYFSYDVKMKEKGDIPEGYSVSREKKERFSLILESASTNQTSMYLCASSRVYEQFFGPGTRLTVL.

This clonotype was picked up a small number of times. The chain couples TRBV28 to TRBJ1-1, with D unresolved. The CDR3 runs to 11 residues. V lost 4 bases and J lost 3, with 3 bases in between. Germline lookup yields CDR1 MDHEN and CDR2 SYDVKM. Written as DNA, the CDR3 is TGTGCCAGCAGTTGGTACACTGAAGCTTTCTTT. As protein: CASSWYTEAFF.

This clonotype was observed at least ten times. The chain combines TRBV7-6 with TRBJ2-5; D uncertain. The germline gives CDR1 SGHVS, CDR2 FNYEAQ. The CDR3 has 16 amino acids. With 1 base removed from V and 1 base from J, the gap between germline ends came to 13 bases. Here the CDR3 DNA reads TGTGCCAGCAGCTTAGGCCTACAGCTGCTCCAAGAGACCCAGTACTTC. This sequence encodes CASSLGLQLLQETQYF.

This chain connects TRBV27 to TRBJ2-7; 9 bases fit TRBD1. The germline V gene encodes CDR1 MNHEY and CDR2 SMNVEV (reference sequence). There are 14 residues in the CDR3. V shed 5 bases and J 6 bases; nucleotides not matched to a gene: 8. CDR3 amino acids: CASSPWTGAVEQYF. DNA for the CDR3: TGTGCCAGCAGTCCATGGACAGGGGCGGTCGAGCAGTACTTC.

This clonotype was detected many times. This rearrangement joins TRBV12-3 or TRBV12-4 to TRBJ1-1; 9 bases agree with TRBD1. The CDR3 loop spans 13 amino acids. J was trimmed by 9 bases and V by 4 bases; bases with no gene match: 6. The CDR3 sequence is CASSWDREVKAFF. The CDR3 DNA sequence: TGTGCCAGCAGTTGGGACAGGGAAGTCAAAGCTTTCTTT.

This clonotype was recorded many times. The V and J genes are TRBV29-1 and TRBJ2-5; a possible D gene is TRBD2 (6 bases). The V end lost 5 bases, the J end lost 5 bases, and 12 bases lay between the germline ends. Germline CDR1 reads SQVTM; CDR2 reads ANQGSEA. The CDR3 has 12 amino acids. The CDR3 is CSVWDWAETQYF. CDR3 in DNA: TGCAGCGTTTGGGACTGGGCGGAGACCCAGTACTTC.

The V and J genes are TRBV3-1 and TRBJ2-5, with D perhaps being TRBD1 or TRBD2 (5 bases each). Germline V CDR1 and CDR2: LGHDT, YNNKEL (reference sequence). The CDR3 covers 15 residues. With 3 bases removed from V and 2 bases from J, the gap between germline ends came to 13 bases. CDR3 region: CASSHSGGTQETQYF. CDR3 DNA: TGTGCCAGCAGCCATAGTGGTGGGACGCAAGAGACCCAGTACTTC.

Turning to this clonotype: Because it lacks the conserved phenylalanine or tryptophan at the end, this CDR3 is likely a read error. CDR3 bases: TGTGCCAGCAGCCAAAGGACGGCAATGAACACTGAAGCTTTCTCT. This translates into CASSQRTAMNTEAFS. J is TRBJ1-1 and V is TRBV12-3 or TRBV12-4; no clear D gene. V was cut by 6 bases and J by 0 bases, with 14 bases left in between. This CDR3 region has 15 residues.

CDR3 DNA: TGTGCCAGCCTCCCAGCGGGATCCTACAATGAGCAGTTCTTC. Protein sequence: CASLPAGSYNEQFF. The gene calls are TRBV6-2 or TRBV6-3 and TRBJ2-1; 7 bases line up with TRBD2. This CDR3 comprises 14 residues. Trimming cost V 8 bases and J 1 base; bases outside gene matches: 5. Germline V CDR1 and CDR2: MNHEY, SVGEGT.

In its sample, this clonotype was seen many times. V and J are TRBV7-9 and TRBJ1-4; tentatively, D is TRBD1 (5 bases). CDR3 length: 14 amino acids. V was cut by 5 bases and J by 5 bases, with 12 bases left in between. Germline CDR1 SEHNR, CDR2 FQNEAQ (reference sequence). In DNA, the CDR3 is TGTGCCAGCAGCCAAGACAGCAGAAATGAAAAACTGTTTTTT. Translation gives CASSQDSRNEKLFF.

The chain carries TRBV20-1 and TRBJ2-1; 8 nucleotides agree with TRBD1. CDR1 and CDR2 (germline): DFQATT, SNEGSKA (reference sequence). With 5 bases clipped from V and 1 base from J, the junction kept 4 bases outside the gene matches. The CDR3 sequence is 14 residues long. The CDR3 DNA reads as TGCAGTGCTGGACGACAGGGGTCCTACAATGAGCAGTTCTTC. Encoded protein: CSAGRQGSYNEQFF.

Regarding this clonotype: Its ends do not fully match the called genes, so a read error is possible. The rearrangement links TRBV3-1 to TRBJ1-2, with D possibly being TRBD1 (5 bases). The CDR3 totals 13 residues. Germline-derived CDR1 and CDR2 are LGHDT and YNNKEL (reference sequence). The CDR3 DNA reads TGTGCCAGCAGCCAAAGAAGGGGATTCCGAACGGATTTC. It specifies CASSQRRGFRTDF.

This sequence joins TRBV5-1 and TRBJ2-3; no clear D. Trimming took 4 bases from V and 5 from J, leaving 11 bases between them. CDR1 and CDR2 (germline): SGHRS, YFSETQ. This CDR3 comprises 13 residues. CDR3 loop: CASSITQEDTQYF. The CDR3 DNA reads TGCGCCAGCAGCATAACTCAGGAAGATACGCAGTATTTT.

The rearrangement uses TRBV4-1 and TRBJ2-5; 7 nucleotides line up with TRBD1. This CDR3 contains 14 residues. In germline, CDR1 is MGHRA, CDR2 YSYEKL. The junction had 9 bases not matched to a gene; V was cut back by 4 bases and J by 7 bases. The CDR3 DNA is TGCGCCAGCAGCCTACAGGGGACGCAGGGGACCCAGTACTTC. Its translation: CASSLQGTQGTQYF.

The CDR3 loop is CASGFAGAGTEAFF. The CDR3 bases are TGTGCTAGTGGTTTCGCGGGCGCAGGCACTGAAGCTTTCTTT. This chain uses TRBV12-5 with TRBJ1-1; unclear D gene. The V and J ends lost 3 bases and 4 bases respectively, with 12 bases between them. The CDR3 length is 14 residues. Looked up from germline, CDR1 is LGHNT and CDR2 is FRNRAP.

The rearrangement joins TRBV7-9 to TRBJ2-7; no clear D. V was cut by 1 base and J by 4 bases, with 8 bases left in between. Germline V gene lookup returns CDR1 SEHNR and CDR2 FQNEAQ (reference sequence). This CDR3 spans 13 amino acids. CDR3 region: CASSLGLQYEQYV. In nucleotides, the CDR3 is TGTGCCAGCAGCTTAGGACTGCAATACGAGCAGTACGTC.

The chain uses TRBV18 and TRBJ2-7, with D hard to call. This CDR3 spans 14 amino acids. Trimming pared 3 bases from V and 2 bases from J, leaving 11 bases between. Germline V lookup: CDR1 KGHSH, CDR2 LQKENI. The CDR3 nucleotides read TGTGCCAGCTCACCCGGTAGTCATGCCTACGAGCAGTACGTC. It encodes CASSPGSHAYEQYV.

This clonotype has a count of ten or more. The chain joins TRBV20-1 to TRBJ2-7, with D hard to call. The V gene lost 4 bases and the J gene lost 1 base, with 14 bases spanning the gap. The CDR3 is 14 amino acids. Germline CDR1 reads DFQATT; CDR2 reads SNEGSKA (reference sequence). CDR3 protein: CSAIDNPLSYEQYF. The CDR3 DNA reads TGCAGTGCTATTGATAATCCCCTTTCCTACGAGCAGTACTTC.

The J gene is TRBJ1-2, the V gene TRBV29-1, with 7 bases fitting TRBD1. The CDR3 runs to 11 residues. Germline CDR1 SQVTM, CDR2 ANQGSEA. CDR3 sequence reads: CSTDRDYGYTF. CDR3 nucleotides: TGCAGTACTGACAGGGACTATGGCTACACCTTC.

This clonotype came up a few times. The gene calls are TRBV12-3 or TRBV12-4 and TRBJ1-1; no definite D call. This CDR3 is 14 amino acids long. Trimming left V 6 bases short and J 1 base short, with 12 bases between. CDR3 DNA: TGTGCCAGCAGGTTCCCCGCCCCGAACACTGAAGCTTTCTTT. This codes for CASRFPAPNTEAFF.

This clonotype has at least ten counts. The V and J genes are TRBV7-2 and TRBJ2-1; 12 nucleotides align to TRBD2. The germline CDR1 and CDR2 sequences are SGHTA and FQGNSA. This CDR3 has 15 amino acids. J lost 12 bases, V lost 1 base, and 7 bases had no gene match. The CDR3 loop is CASSLGTSGVGSQFF. Here the CDR3 DNA reads TGTGCCAGCAGCTTAGGGACTAGCGGGGTTGGATCGCAGTTCTTC.

The chain uses TRBV7-2 and TRBJ2-7; D perhaps matches TRBD1 (6 bases). The germline CDR1 and CDR2 sequences are SGHTA and FQGNSA. CDR3 length: 16 residues. Trimming stripped 1 base from V and 3 bases from J, with 16 bases between. The DNA for the CDR3 is TGTGCCAGCAGCTTAGTGTCCGGGACACCGAACTACGAGCAGTACTTC. Translating it yields CASSLVSGTPNYEQYF.

This clonotype was counted ten times or more. The CDR3 sequence: CASSLAALATTDTQYF. The CDR3 bases are TGTGCCAGCAGCTTAGCCGCACTAGCTACAACGGATACGCAGTATTTT. The gene calls are TRBV7-2 and TRBJ2-3; D may be TRBD2 (6 bases). The germline V gene has CDR1 SGHTA and CDR2 FQGNSA. There are 16 residues in the CDR3. V lost 0 bases and J 6 bases, leaving 16 bases between the germline ends.

The chain joins TRBV20-1 to TRBJ2-7; D is perhaps TRBD1 (5 bases). The germline CDR1 and CDR2 sequences are DFQATT and SNEGSKA (reference sequence). CDR3 length: 14 residues. The V gene lost 4 bases and the J gene lost 0 bases, with 13 bases spanning the gap. The CDR3 here is CSAIQASLSYEQYV. For the CDR3, the DNA is TGCAGTGCTATACAGGCCTCGCTCTCCTACGAGCAGTACGTC.